This T cell receptor (beta chain) was identified in a study of blood T cell repertoires in COVID-19. CDR1 is ENHRY, CDR2 SYGVKD, per germline. V trimming: 6 bases; J trimming: 3 bases; junction bases outside the gene matches: 2. The CDR3 length is 14 residues. Per the authors' pipeline: Amplified reference gene primers provided the basis for estimating nucleated cell counts. Clones were read by immunoSEQ multiplex PCR, and TCRdb kept only the in-frame ones, dropping some. V and J calls plus clone size are reproduced from that table; the DNA served to infer D and trimming. The table has some 320,000 clones, nearly 90% seen once.

Sequences were obtained from PBMCs or T cells enriched from blood (not recorded which). The rearrangement joins TRBV10-3 to TRBJ2-1, with 10 bases fitting TRBD2. This sequence was found in a woman aged 45-60 years who had been exposed to COVID-19. The CDR3 DNA is TGTGCCATCAGCGAGCGGGGGGGCTACAATGAGCAGTTCTTC. It is translated as CAISERGGYNEQFF.